A selection of T cell receptor beta chains follows, all from one sample in a study of T cells in Graves' hyperthyroidism and ophthalmopathy. TCRdb re-called the multiplex PCR reads with MiXCR, one entry per CDR3 protein. Of under 65,000 distinct CDR3 sequences in the sample, roughly 50% were seen once. The sequencing input was blood. The receptors originated from a woman aged 55-70 years with Graves' ophthalmopathy. CDR3s leave out the opening cysteine and the closing phenylalanine or tryptophan.

TRBV20-1	TRBJ2-1	SAGGDSEQF
TRBV5-1	TRBJ2-1	ASSRGQDHYSEQF
TRBV5-1	TRBJ2-5	ASSLGQRTYQETQY
TRBV6-1	TRBJ1-2	ASSERGLDRGGYT
TRBV19	TRBJ1-6	ASSIRGNSPLH
TRBV7-2	TRBJ2-7	ASSLWGAKRH
TRBV20-1	TRBJ1-2	SAPDSTFYGYT
TRBV19	TRBJ2-7	ASSSQGGEQY
TRBV7-2	TRBJ2-7	ASSSGVNYEQY
TRBV27	TRBJ2-3	ASSPPSVTGVIDTQY
TRBV7-3	TRBJ1-6	ASSQGLGSPLH
TRBV6-4	TRBJ2-1	ASSDSTVDEQF
TRBV5-6	TRBJ2-7	ASSLLGDEQY
TRBV7-3	TRBJ2-2	ASEDSPGAGELF
TRBV29-1	TRBJ2-2	SVEDLETSGELF
TRBV20-1	TRBJ2-7	SAREGQGQDEQY
TRBV6-2/TRBV6-3	TRBJ2-3	ASSHGLLAGIDTQY
TRBV5-1	TRBJ1-6	ASSSGRGDSPLH
TRBV5-1	TRBJ2-1	TSIKGQNYNEQL
TRBV19	TRBJ1-4	ASSIDGDAELF
TRBV20-1	TRBJ1-5	SARGTSWH
TRBV24-1	TRBJ1-6	ATHCGETT
TRBV29-1	TRBJ2-3	SVEDLAGVTTSTDTQY
TRBV9	TRBJ2-7	ASSVQPGLPYEQY
TRBV11-2	TRBJ1-4	ASSLGQFATNEKLF
TRBV12-5	TRBJ2-7	ASGLAGAPYEQY
TRBV5-1	TRBJ1-1	ASSLAVGQGAEAV
TRBV20-1	TRBJ1-1	SAREQGRVSTEAF
TRBV5-4	TRBJ2-5	ASSSTGRAAETQY
TRBV6-2/TRBV6-3	TRBJ1-2	ASSTGTVLRYGYT
TRBV28	TRBJ2-5	ASRSTTRSKTQY
TRBV12-3/TRBV12-4	TRBJ2-7	ASSSQPRSGRNFYEQY
TRBV5-1	TRBJ1-1	ASSPEDRDRTGAF